This T cell receptor beta chain was captured by sequencing in a study of blood T cells in healthy people across ages. This clonotype was detected only once. CDR1 LGHNT and CDR2 FRNRAP come from the germline V gene. The ends were cut back, 2 bases at V and 2 bases at J, with 16 bases in the middle. This CDR3 comprises 16 residues. Using a J-beta primer mix together with a sample-barcoded 5' primer, a second PCR was run for roughly 7 to 11 cycles. One entry per CDR3 protein results from TCRdb running MiXCR on the 5' RACE reads. Found here are under 1,100,000 distinct CDR3 sequences, about 23% of them singletons; the top ten hold approximately 0.7%. In addition, the sample was reused for a study of T cells of mothers and their children. That report notes: The data showed no persistent microchimeric T cell clones.

This rearrangement joins TRBV12-5 to TRBJ2-7, with D perhaps TRBD2 (5 bases). The clonotype originates from a girl aged 2-10 years in good health. Material: blood. CDR3 nucleotide sequence: TGTGCTAGTGGTTTGCCAAACGGGCGGGCGCCCTACGAGCAGTACTTC. Translated, it gives CASGLPNGRAPYEQYF.